These 18 T cell receptor beta chains share one sample of origin, sequenced in a study of blood T cell repertoires in COVID-19 (dated by TCRdb to the early 2020s). Libraries were made using the immunoSEQ multiplex PCR assay. TCRdb provides this immuneACCESS table in a form limited to in-frame rearrangements. Some clones are lacking; in checked studies, under half of them reflect an unresolved V gene, and why the rest are absent is not known. The sample table records about 140,000 clones; around 83% of these occur just once. Jointly, the top ten make up around 1.4% of the sample. Sequences were obtained from peripheral blood. The receptor set was obtained from a human donor in a cohort sampled during active COVID-19.

The V and J genes are TRBV11-2 and TRBJ2-5; TRBD1 matches at 10 bases. This CDR3 region has 18 residues. The V segment lost 5 bases and the J segment 4 bases; nucleotides outside the gene matches: 16. In germline, CDR1 is SGHAT, CDR2 FQNNGV. The CDR3: CASSPRDHRGQGRETQYF. Here the CDR3 DNA reads TGTGCCAGCAGCCCCCGAGACCACCGGGGACAGGGGAGAGAGACCCAGTACTTC.

This clone was detected only a few times. This chain joins TRBV19 and TRBJ2-7; the D is unclear. Germline V gene sequence: CDR1 LNHDA, CDR2 SQIVND (reference sequence). There are 14 residues in the CDR3. Trimming stripped 6 bases from V and 6 bases from J, with 18 bases between. The CDR3 DNA follows: TGTGCCAGTAGCCAACAGAAGGCAGTAAGCGAGCAGTACTTC. Encoded protein: CASSQQKAVSEQYF.

The V and J genes are TRBV4-3 and TRBJ2-1, with 12 bases lining up with TRBD2. Germline V CDR1 and CDR2: LGHNA, YSLEER. This CDR3 contains 22 residues. With 3 bases clipped from V and 0 bases from J, the junction kept 18 bases outside the gene matches. In nucleotides, the CDR3 is TGCGCCAGCAGCCAGGACTCGGCCCGACTAGCGGGGGCCTCAAGCTCCTACAATGAGCAGTTCTTC. Translating gives CASSQDSARLAGASSSYNEQFF.

The chain links TRBV6-6 to TRBJ2-7; 10 positions match TRBD1. Germline loops: CDR1 MNHNY, CDR2 SVGAGI (reference sequence). V shed 4 bases, J shed 4 bases, and the junction held 4 bases outside the gene matches. This CDR3 is 14 amino acids long. The DNA of the CDR3 is TGTGCCAGCAGTTTCGACAGGGGGCGTTACGAGCAGTACTTC. Translation: CASSFDRGRYEQYF.

The chain recombines TRBV3-1 (or the pseudogene TRBV3-2) with TRBJ1-1; 11 bases map to TRBD1. V shed 4 bases and J 0 bases; nucleotides not matched to a gene: 7. The CDR3 covers 17 residues. Germline V gives CDR1 LGHDT, CDR2 YNNKEL (reference sequence). For the CDR3, the DNA is TGTGCCAGCAGCCGCTCGGACAGGGGGCTTTTGAACACTGAAGCTTTCTTT. This codes for CASSRSDRGLLNTEAFF.

The chain combines TRBV3-1 (or the pseudogene TRBV3-2) with TRBJ2-5; 9 nucleotides agree with TRBD2. The CDR3 is 15 amino acids. The V gene end was trimmed by 0 bases and the J gene end by 6 bases; junction bases not matched to a gene: 5. CDR1 LGHDT and CDR2 YNNKEL come from the germline V gene (reference sequence). CDR3 loop: CASSQDLAGRKTQYF. CDR3 in DNA: TGTGCCAGCAGCCAAGATCTAGCGGGAAGGAAGACCCAGTACTTC.

V usage is TRBV7-2 and J usage is TRBJ1-3, with a weak D call TRBD1 (5 bases). Trimming stripped 5 bases from V and 3 bases from J, with 11 bases between. The length of the CDR3 is 14 residues. Germline V lookup: CDR1 SGHTA, CDR2 FQGNSA. CDR3 DNA: TGTGCCAGCAGCCGCCCGGGGGGTGGAAACACCATATATTTT. This translates into CASSRPGGGNTIYF.

This rearrangement joins TRBV7-2 to TRBJ1-4; 8 nucleotides line up with TRBD1. V lost 5 bases and J lost 8; bases outside the gene matches: 7. The CDR3 consists of 14 residues. Per the germline V gene, CDR1 is SGHTA and CDR2 is FQGNSA. The CDR3 here is CASSKDRAGEKLFF. The CDR3 DNA follows: TGTGCCAGCAGCAAGGACAGGGCCGGGGAAAAACTGTTTTTT.

The chain has TRBV5-4 and TRBJ1-2; no definite D call. The CDR3 contains 13 residues. Germline CDR1 is SGHNT and CDR2 is YYREEE (reference sequence). The V end was cut by 2 bases, the J end by 1 base, with 6 bases between. The CDR3 reads CASSFHGNYGYTF. In DNA form, the CDR3 reads TGTGCCAGCAGCTTTCACGGTAACTATGGCTACACCTTC.

CDR3 in DNA: TGTGCCAGCAGTTACGGCAGGCCCCCTGACGAGACCCAGTACTTC. It specifies CASSYGRPPDETQYF. V usage is TRBV6-5 and J usage is TRBJ2-5; no reliable D call. Per the germline V gene, CDR1 is MNHEY and CDR2 is SVGAGI. V was shortened by 2 bases and J by 5 bases, with 15 bases between the two germline ends. This CDR3 comprises 15 residues.

This chain uses TRBV7-3 with TRBJ2-2; 9 bases fit TRBD1. Germline trimming cut 6 bases from V and 2 bases from J; bases unmatched to any gene: 4. CDR3 length: 15 amino acids. Germline V gives CDR1 SGHTA, CDR2 FQGTGA. The CDR3 sequence is CASRKTGGNTGELFF. The CDR3 DNA follows: TGTGCCAGCAGAAAGACAGGGGGAAACACCGGGGAGCTGTTTTTT.

The chain carries TRBV5-8 and TRBJ2-6; D not resolved. Trimming cost V 1 base and J 2 bases, with 10 bases left between them. The CDR3 sequence is 16 residues long. Germline-derived CDR1 and CDR2 are SGHTS and YDEGEE. The CDR3 loop is CASSLFGSPGANVLTF. CDR3 DNA sequence: TGTGCCAGCAGCTTGTTTGGCTCCCCTGGGGCCAACGTCCTGACTTTC.

The chain recombines TRBV28 with TRBJ2-7, with D perhaps matching TRBD1 (5 bases). Germline V gene lookup returns CDR1 MDHEN and CDR2 SYDVKM. The V end lost 6 bases, the J end lost 2 bases, and 14 bases lay between the germline ends. This CDR3 region has 14 residues. CDR3 coding DNA: TGTGCCAGCAGAGGGGCGGAGTTAACCTACGAGCAGTACTTC. Translated, it gives CASRGAELTYEQYF. The variable domain in full, with the rest retrieved from reference TRBV28 and TRBJ2-7, is DVKVTQSSRYLVKRTGEKVFLECVQDMDHENMFWYRQDPGLGLRLIYFSYDVKMKEKGDIPEGYSVSREKKERFSLILESASTNQTSMYLCASRGAELTYEQYFGPGTRLTVT.

The chain combines TRBV7-8 with TRBJ2-2, with 8 bases identical to TRBD2. This CDR3 is built from 16 residues. CDR1 is SGHVS and CDR2 is FQNEAQ in the germline V gene. Unmatched junction bases numbered 9, after V lost 4 bases and J lost 5 bases. The CDR3 loop reads CASSSGLVGQTGELFF. The CDR3 DNA follows: TGTGCCAGCAGCTCGGGACTAGTAGGGCAGACCGGGGAGCTGTTTTTT.

The chain recombines TRBV11-1 with TRBJ1-2; D is uncertain. The CDR3 contains 13 residues. V was shortened by 5 bases and J by 7 bases, with 14 bases between the two germline ends. Germline CDR1 is SGHAT and CDR2 is FQDESV (reference sequence). CDR3 DNA sequence: TGTGCCAGCAGCCTAACTCAAGTCGGTGGCTACACCTTC. Translating gives CASSLTQVGGYTF. The variable domain in full, with the rest retrieved from reference TRBV11-1 and TRBJ1-2, is EAEVAQSPRYKITEKSQAVAFWCDPISGHATLYWYRQILGQGPELLVQFQDESVVDDSQLPKDRFSAERLKGVDSTLKIQPAELGDSAMYLCASSLTQVGGYTFGSGTRLTVV.

The chain employs TRBV6-5 and TRBJ1-4; D unresolved. The V end was cut by 0 bases, the J end by 0 bases, with 8 bases between. CDR1 MNHEY and CDR2 SVGAGI come from the germline V gene. This CDR3 has 16 amino acids. This CDR3 is CASSYSSFATNEKLFF. Written as DNA, the CDR3 is TGTGCCAGCAGTTACTCGAGCTTCGCAACTAATGAAAAACTGTTTTTT.

The J gene is TRBJ1-3, the V gene TRBV7-6; 8 bases are a match to TRBD1. The CDR3 has 16 amino acids. J lost 4 bases, V lost 3 bases, and 8 bases had no gene match. Germline CDR1 reads SGHVS; CDR2 reads FNYEAQ. The CDR3 is CASSLQDRAGGNTIYF. The CDR3 region has the DNA TGTGCCAGCAGCTTGCAGGACAGGGCGGGAGGAAACACCATATATTTT.

V gene TRBV18 combines with J gene TRBJ2-1; TRBD2 is a possible D gene (6 bases). This CDR3 is 17 amino acids long. Germline values: CDR1 KGHSH, CDR2 LQKENI. V shed 0 bases and J shed 4 bases, with 16 bases lying between them. The CDR3 coding sequence is TGTGCCAGCTCACCACCGCGCGGATGGGACTTTTACAATGAGCAGTTCTTC. Residues: CASSPPRGWDFYNEQFF.